This record looks at one T cell receptor beta chain sequence and its context. Antigen specificity is unknown. CDR1 and CDR2 (germline): SGHTA, FQGNSA. The CDR3 extends over 15 amino acids. The V end was cut by 3 bases, the J end by 3 bases, with 13 bases between. Using its own MiXCR run on the RT-PCR reads, TCRdb lists one record per CDR3 protein. Of under 3,000 distinct CDR3 sequences in the sample, roughly 85% were seen once. These data belong to a study of yellow fever vaccine responses in identical twins. Study-wide results and caveats: On the reported evidence, twins' vaccine T cell responses seemed partly convergent and partly personalized.

This chain joins TRBV7-2 and TRBJ2-3; maybe TRBD1 (6 bases). Source: T cells from blood (PBMCs), unsorted or a sorted subset (not recorded which), taken before or after yellow fever vaccination (not recorded which). The receptor's source is a woman younger than 30 who received the yellow fever vaccine. In DNA form, the CDR3 reads TGTGCCAGCAGCTTTGACACAGGGCGGACAGATACGCAGTATTTT. Residues: CASSFDTGRTDTQYF.